The 31 T cell receptor beta chains in this list originate from one sample, sequenced in a study of T cells in tumors after PD-1 blockade. Repertoires were generated with immunoSEQ multiplex PCR, while TCRdb's copy carries only in-frame clones and drops some. The sample carries tens of thousands of clones, less than 85% recorded once. This sample comprised PBMCs, obtained after anti-PD-1 treatment. These receptors all come from a human donor with basal cell carcinoma.

This chain joins TRBV18 and TRBJ2-6, with 10 nucleotides matching TRBD1. This CDR3 has 18 amino acids. Per the germline V gene, CDR1 is KGHSH and CDR2 is LQKENI. The V segment lost 3 bases and the J segment 2 bases; nucleotides outside the gene matches: 7. This chain's CDR3 is CASSPGTGVVPGANVLTF. DNA for the CDR3: TGTGCCAGCTCACCCGGGACAGGGGTAGTCCCTGGGGCCAACGTCCTGACTTTC.

The chain has TRBV14 and TRBJ2-3, with D unresolved. The germline CDR1 and CDR2 sequences are SGHDN and FVKESK. V was trimmed by 4 bases and J by 1 base, leaving 21 bases between them. The CDR3 consists of 18 residues. The chain's CDR3 is CASSLSRFGIWGTDTQYF. CDR3 in DNA: TGTGCCAGCAGCCTCTCAAGGTTCGGTATTTGGGGCACAGATACGCAGTATTTT.

The chain links TRBV27 to TRBJ1-1, with D uncertain. Germline lookup yields CDR1 MNHEY and CDR2 SMNVEV (reference sequence). Trimming took 10 bases from V and 1 from J, leaving 16 bases between them. CDR3 length: 14 residues. CDR3 loop: CATFPRVTNTEAFF. CDR3 sequence (DNA): TGTGCCACCTTCCCTCGGGTGACGAACACTGAAGCTTTCTTT.

The chain is built from TRBV2 and TRBJ2-2; no definite D call. This CDR3 spans 15 amino acids. V lost 3 bases, J lost 2 bases, and 10 bases lay in between. Per germline, CDR1 SNHLY and CDR2 FYNNEI. The CDR3 is CASSEETVNTGELFF. DNA of the CDR3: TGTGCCAGCAGTGAGGAGACCGTAAACACCGGGGAGCTGTTTTTT. Based on the CDR3 plus reference TRBV2 and TRBJ2-2, the full variable domain is EPEVTQTPSHQVTQMGQEVILRCVPISNHLYFYWYRQILGQKVEFLVSFYNNEISEKSEIFDDQFSVERPDGSNFTLKIRSTKLEDSAMYFCASSEETVNTGELFFGEGSRLTVL.

The chain employs TRBV29-1 and TRBJ1-1, with D possibly matching TRBD1 (6 bases). Per the germline V gene, CDR1 is SQVTM and CDR2 is ANQGSEA. Trimming took 4 bases from V and 6 from J, leaving 15 bases between them. CDR3 length: 13 residues. The CDR3 DNA follows: TGCAGCGTTGTCGGACAGCGAGTCCCTGAAGCTTTCTTT. It translates to CSVVGQRVPEAFF. The full variable domain, completed using reference TRBV29-1 and TRBJ1-1, is SAVISQKPSRDICQRGTSLTIQCQVDSQVTMMFWYRQQPGQSLTLIATANQGSEATYESGFVIDKFPISRPNLTFSTLTVSNMSPEDSSIYLCSVVGQRVPEAFFGQGTRLTVV.

CDR3 nucleotides: TGTGCCAGCAGTTACGTGGGATTGGATCAGCCCCAGCATTTT. Encoded protein: CASSYVGLDQPQHF. The rearrangement uses TRBV6-6 and TRBJ1-5, with D uncertain. This CDR3 is built from 14 residues. The V gene lost 2 bases and the J gene lost 5 bases, with 10 bases spanning the gap. Germline loops: CDR1 MNHNY, CDR2 SVGAGI (reference sequence).

The J gene is TRBJ1-1, the V gene TRBV10-3; 10 bases match TRBD1. Per the germline V gene, CDR1 is ENHRY and CDR2 is SYGVKD. CDR3 length: 14 amino acids. The V segment lost 10 bases and the J segment 2 bases; nucleotides outside the gene matches: 7. This chain's CDR3 is CATRQGAPNTEAFF. DNA for the CDR3: TGTGCCACCCGACAGGGGGCACCCAACACTGAAGCTTTCTTT.

This clone is a singleton in its sample. This chain links TRBV28 with TRBJ2-1; D unclear. CDR1 and CDR2 from the germline V gene are MDHEN and SYDVKM. Trimming cost V 5 bases and J 7 bases, with 12 bases left between them. This CDR3 contains 13 residues. The CDR3 DNA reads as TGTGCCAGCAGTCCGACCAGCAGGAATGAGCAGTTCTTC. Translated, it gives CASSPTSRNEQFF.

The chain has TRBV5-4 and TRBJ2-1; 8 bases match TRBD2. The V segment lost 3 bases and the J segment 4 bases; nucleotides outside the gene matches: 6. CDR3 length: 15 amino acids. Germline CDR1 reads SGHNT; CDR2 reads YYREEE (reference sequence). The CDR3 coding sequence is TGTGCCAGCAGCTCGGGTAGCGGGGAGTACAATGAGCAGTTCTTC. Translating gives CASSSGSGEYNEQFF.

The chain links TRBV3-1 (or the pseudogene TRBV3-2) to TRBJ1-2; D perhaps matches TRBD1 (6 bases). The germline V and J ends were trimmed by 1 base and 8 bases, with 17 bases remaining between them. Germline V gene sequence: CDR1 LGHDT, CDR2 YNNKEL (reference sequence). The CDR3 spans 15 residues. The CDR3 bases are TGTGCCAGCAGCCAAGGAGGGGGTCTCGGAGGAGGCTACACCTTC. As protein: CASSQGGGLGGGYTF.

The V and J genes are TRBV7-9 and TRBJ2-6, with D perhaps matching TRBD1 (6 bases). Germline CDR1 reads SEHNR; CDR2 reads FQNEAQ (reference sequence). The CDR3 is made up of 18 amino acids. Trimming left V 5 bases short and J 1 base short, with 18 bases between. The chain's CDR3 is CASSQKRQVDSGANVLTF. The CDR3 nucleotides read TGTGCCAGCAGCCAGAAGAGACAGGTCGATTCTGGGGCCAACGTCCTGACTTTC.

The rearrangement uses TRBV5-1 and TRBJ2-2, with 8 positions matching TRBD1. The CDR3 contains 15 residues. V dropped 5 bases and J dropped 1; count of bases not matched to a gene: 4. The V gene's germline CDR1 is SGHRS and CDR2 YFSETQ. The CDR3 DNA reads TGCGCCAGCAGATCCGGGACAGGGAACACCGGGGAGCTGTTTTTT. It yields the protein CASRSGTGNTGELFF. Variable domain in full (rest from reference TRBV5-1 and TRBJ2-2): KAGVTQTPRYLIKTRGQQVTLSCSPISGHRSVSWYQQTPGQGLQFLFEYFSETQRNKGNFPGRFSGRQFSNSRSEMNVSTLELGDSALYLCASRSGTGNTGELFFGEGSRLTVL.

The chain employs TRBV3-1 (or the pseudogene TRBV3-2) and TRBJ2-5; 8 bases agree with TRBD2. This CDR3 comprises 16 residues. The J segment lost 4 bases and the V segment lost 2 bases, leaving 9 bases of the junction unmatched. Germline loops: CDR1 LGHDT, CDR2 YNNKEL (reference sequence). The CDR3 DNA follows: TGTGCCAGCAGCCAATCCCGGGGGGGGTTTGCAGAGACCCAGTACTTC. Residues: CASSQSRGGFAETQYF.

The chain combines TRBV6-5 with TRBJ2-2; 7 bases align to TRBD2. The CDR3 covers 14 residues. Trimming cost V 4 bases and J 5 bases; bases outside gene matches: 4. CDR1 and CDR2 from the germline V gene are MNHEY and SVGAGI. CDR3: CASSSGGRTGELFF. The CDR3 DNA reads TGTGCCAGCAGTTCGGGGGGAAGGACCGGGGAGCTGTTTTTT.

This clone was seen more than once but under ten times. CDR3 coding DNA: TGCGCCAGCAGCTTGGACAGCTTGGAGTATGGCTACACCTTC. It encodes CASSLDSLEYGYTF. The V gene is TRBV5-1, the J gene TRBJ1-2; D gene ambiguous. The CDR3 contains 14 residues. V was trimmed by 0 bases and J by 5 bases, leaving 11 bases between them. Germline V gives CDR1 SGHRS, CDR2 YFSETQ. The entire variable domain, with the rest obtained from reference TRBV5-1 and TRBJ1-2, is as follows: KAGVTQTPRYLIKTRGQQVTLSCSPISGHRSVSWYQQTPGQGLQFLFEYFSETQRNKGNFPGRFSGRQFSNSRSEMNVSTLELGDSALYLCASSLDSLEYGYTFGSGTRLTVV.

The chain has TRBV19 and TRBJ1-1; D gene ambiguous. The ends were cut back, 4 bases at V and 1 base at J, with 7 bases in the middle. Germline assignment: CDR1 LNHDA and CDR2 SQIVND (reference sequence). The CDR3 is 13 residues long. The CDR3, as DNA: TGTGCCAGTAGTAGCGGGAGGAACACTGAAGCTTTCTTT. Translating gives CASSSGRNTEAFF.

V is TRBV7-2 and J is TRBJ1-1; tentatively, D is TRBD1 (5 bases). Germline values: CDR1 SGHTA, CDR2 FQGNSA. Trimming removed 6 bases from V and 6 bases from J, with 14 bases in between. This CDR3 has 13 residues. The CDR3 here is CASSPGTWAEAFF. CDR3 coding DNA: TGTGCCAGCAGTCCCGGGACGTGGGCTGAAGCTTTCTTT. The variable domain in full, with the rest retrieved from reference TRBV7-2 and TRBJ1-1, is GAGVSQSPSNKVTEKGKDVELRCDPISGHTALYWYRQSLGQGLEFLIYFQGNSAPDKSGLPSDRFSAERTGGSVSTLTIQRTQQEDSAVYLCASSPGTWAEAFFGQGTRLTVV.

The chain uses TRBV27 and TRBJ2-3; the D call may be TRBD1 or TRBD2 (5 bases each). Germline CDR1 reads MNHEY; CDR2 reads SMNVEV (reference sequence). The CDR3 covers 16 residues. Trimming removed 8 bases from V and 6 bases from J, with 24 bases in between. CDR3 amino acids: CASGPSVGRLFDTQYF. CDR3 DNA sequence: TGTGCCAGCGGACCTTCTGTGGGACGCCTTTTTGATACGCAGTATTTT.

The chain links TRBV5-6 to TRBJ2-7; unclear D gene. V lost 2 bases to trimming and J lost 4 bases, with 7 bases between them. The V gene's germline CDR1 is SGHDT and CDR2 YYEEEE. The CDR3 sequence is 12 residues long. CDR3 coding DNA: TGTGCCAGCAGCTTATTCGGATACGAGCAGTACTTC. Its protein is CASSLFGYEQYF.

This clone was seen once. The chain combines TRBV28 with TRBJ1-2; no reliable D call. The CDR3 totals 19 residues. Germline loops: CDR1 MDHEN, CDR2 SYDVKM. The V and J ends lost 3 bases and 0 bases respectively, with 23 bases between them. The CDR3 sequence is CASSLNPGRSLQTNYGYTF. DNA of the CDR3: TGTGCCAGCAGTTTGAATCCCGGACGGTCCCTTCAAACTAACTATGGCTACACCTTC.

In this sample, this clone turned up a few times. V and J are TRBV10-3 and TRBJ1-1, with D unresolved. In germline, CDR1 is ENHRY, CDR2 SYGVKD. The V end lost 4 bases, the J end lost 1 base, and 4 bases lay between the germline ends. The CDR3 is made up of 12 amino acids. The DNA for the CDR3 is TGTGCCATCAGTGTGGAGAACACTGAAGCTTTCTTT. Translated, it gives CAISVENTEAFF.

The chain couples TRBV30 to TRBJ2-3, with a possible D match to TRBD2 (6 bases). Germline V lookup: CDR1 GTSNPN, CDR2 SVGIG (reference sequence). This CDR3 contains 15 residues. Trimming removed 2 bases at V and 0 bases at J, with 12 bases between. Here the CDR3 DNA reads TGTGCCTGGAGTCAACTAGCTATTAGCACAGATACGCAGTATTTT. Protein: CAWSQLAISTDTQYF.

The gene calls are TRBV3-1 (or the pseudogene TRBV3-2) and TRBJ1-1; D unresolved. CDR1 and CDR2 (germline): LGHDT, YNNKEL (reference sequence). V lost 4 bases to trimming and J lost 1 base, with 7 bases between them. This CDR3 is built from 13 residues. CDR3 sequence (DNA): TGTGCCAGCAGCCTCCTTGGGAACACTGAAGCTTTCTTT. Protein product: CASSLLGNTEAFF.

The V and J genes are TRBV29-1 and TRBJ1-1; possibly TRBD1 for D (6 bases). Germline CDR1 is SQVTM and CDR2 is ANQGSEA. V dropped 6 bases and J dropped 3 bases, with 17 bases sitting between them. This CDR3 is built from 14 residues. CDR3 nucleotides: TGCAGCGTCCCCCAGGGGACAAGTTACACTGAAGCTTTCTTT. This encodes CSVPQGTSYTEAFF.

CDR3 region: CASSNPGSREQYF. Here the CDR3 DNA reads TGTGCCAGCAGCAACCCAGGGTCGCGCGAGCAGTACTTC. This chain connects TRBV5-6 to TRBJ2-7; possible D gene TRBD1, 5 bases. This CDR3 region has 13 residues. V was clipped by 4 bases and J by 6 bases, with 14 bases between them. Germline assignment: CDR1 SGHDT and CDR2 YYEEEE.

The chain couples TRBV30 to TRBJ2-1; D is unresolved. CDR3 length: 13 residues. V gave up 3 bases and J gave up 1 base, with 7 bases separating them. The germline V gene has CDR1 GTSNPN and CDR2 SVGIG (reference sequence). The CDR3 reads CAWRGGSYNEQFF. In DNA, the CDR3 is TGTGCCTGGAGGGGTGGGTCCTACAATGAGCAGTTCTTC.

This clone occurred once. The gene calls are TRBV7-8 and TRBJ2-7; D is possibly TRBD1 or TRBD2 (5 bases each). V was pared by 0 bases and J by 5 bases, with 14 bases between. This CDR3 spans 15 amino acids. The germline gives CDR1 SGHVS, CDR2 FQNEAQ. The CDR3 coding sequence is TGTGCCAGCAGCTTAGCACTGACCCGGGGCGACGAGCAGTACTTC. This sequence encodes CASSLALTRGDEQYF. Full variable domain (rest looked up from reference TRBV7-8 and TRBJ2-7): GAGVSQSPRYKVAKRGQDVALRCDPISGHVSLFWYQQALGQGPEFLTYFQNEAQLDKSGLPSDRFFAERPEGSVSTLKIQRTQQEDSAVYLCASSLALTRGDEQYFGPGTRLTVT.

The chain couples TRBV24-1 to TRBJ1-2; 7 bases align to TRBD1. The V segment lost 3 bases and the J segment 8 bases; nucleotides outside the gene matches: 11. The germline V gene has CDR1 KGHDR and CDR2 SFDVKD. This CDR3 spans 15 amino acids. CDR3 residues: CATSDPRDRTDGYTF. The CDR3 DNA sequence: TGTGCCACCAGTGATCCCCGGGACAGAACTGACGGCTACACCTTC.

V gene TRBV5-4 combines with J gene TRBJ1-4; D is possibly TRBD1 (5 bases). Germline V gene sequence: CDR1 SGHNT, CDR2 YYREEE (reference sequence). CDR3 length: 15 residues. With 1 base removed from V and 5 bases from J, the gap between germline ends came to 12 bases. CDR3 sequence reads: CASSLLPRENEKLFF. The CDR3 coding sequence is TGTGCCAGCAGCTTGTTGCCCAGGGAAAATGAAAAACTGTTTTTT.

The chain links TRBV19 to TRBJ2-3, with a weak D call TRBD2 (5 bases). V lost 7 bases and J lost 6, with 11 bases in between. The CDR3 totals 12 residues. CDR1 and CDR2 (germline): LNHDA, SQIVND (reference sequence). CDR3 protein: CASTTSGDTQYF. The CDR3 DNA reads TGTGCCAGTACCACGTCGGGGGATACGCAGTATTTT.

V gene TRBV6-1 combines with J gene TRBJ2-5; TRBD2 aligns across 13 bases. CDR1 is MNHNS and CDR2 is SASEGT in the germline V gene. The CDR3 sequence is 18 residues long. J was trimmed by 0 bases and V by 2 bases; bases with no gene match: 6. CDR3 sequence (DNA): TGTGCCAGCAGTGAAAGGACTAGCGGGGGTGCGAACCAAGAGACCCAGTACTTC. This codes for CASSERTSGGANQETQYF.